This T cell receptor beta chain was sequenced for a study of T cells in localized non-small cell lung cancer. Study observations and caveats: Adjacent lung exhibited a median of around 60 among the 100 most abundant tumor clones. The greatest T cell clonality was found in uninvolved adjacent lung (higher than in tumor). Higher blood T cell density went with longer overall survival.

The germline gives CDR1 SGDLS, CDR2 YYNGEE. The V gene lost 0 bases and the J gene lost 4 bases, with 8 bases spanning the gap. The CDR3 has 15 amino acids. Sequenced by immunoSEQ multiplex PCR; TCRdb stores in-frame clones only, minus some. The profile shows over a thousand clones, roughly 27% of them singletons. There are a few counts of this clone. No antigen is known for it. The receptor comes from a woman aged 35 to 70 with stage I lung adenocarcinoma. Sequenced material: lung tumor tissue, taken before any cancer treatment. The chain couples TRBV9 to TRBJ2-6; D perhaps matches TRBD1 (6 bases). For the CDR3, the DNA is TGTGCCAGCAGCGTAGGGACAGCCGGGGCCAACGTCCTGACTTTC. Its protein is CASSVGTAGANVLTF.